The 10 T cell receptor beta chains below were found in one sample sequenced in a study of human T cells and chemical hapten exposure. TCRdb ran MiXCR on the RACE reads and lists one entry per CDR3 protein. The sample carries about 350,000 distinct CDR3 sequences, 4.5% to 7% recorded once. Time point given: pre-sensitization, week 0. Treatment given: therapeutic diphenylcyclopropenone sensitization with weekly scalp DPC. This material consisted of whole blood, taken in connection with sensitization to the hapten diphenylcyclopropenone (DPC). These receptors were taken from a woman between 18 and 29 years old with alopecia areata. Some clones in this sample may be carry-over from other donors' samples.

The gene calls are TRBV20-1 and TRBJ1-5; 7 bases fit TRBD1. The CDR3 covers 13 residues. V trimming: 4 bases; J trimming: 3 bases; junction bases outside the gene matches: 3. Germline-derived CDR1 and CDR2 are DFQATT and SNEGSKA (reference sequence). CDR3 in DNA: TGCAGTGCTACCAGGGGGAACAATCAGCCCCAGCATTTT. It yields the protein CSATRGNNQPQHF.

The gene calls are TRBV5-1 and TRBJ2-7; TRBD1 agrees at 7 bases. This CDR3 has 14 amino acids. Germline CDR1 reads SGHRS; CDR2 reads YFSETQ. V trimming: 4 bases; J trimming: 5 bases; junction bases outside the gene matches: 9. The CDR3 spells CASSLQTGYNEQYF. In nucleotides, the CDR3 is TGCGCCAGCAGCCTCCAGACAGGGTACAACGAGCAGTACTTC.

A few counts support this clonotype. The CDR3 nucleotides are TGTGCCAGCAGTTTATGGGGTTCCCCGGGAAACACCATATATTTT. It translates to CASSLWGSPGNTIYF. The V call is TRBV27, the J call TRBJ1-3, with D uncertain. Germline-derived CDR1 and CDR2 are MNHEY and SMNVEV (reference sequence). The ends were cut back, 1 base at V and 4 bases at J, with 11 bases in the middle. The length of the CDR3 is 15 residues.

This clonotype occurred a few times. The rearrangement links TRBV7-2 to TRBJ2-3; D is unresolved. Trimming cost V 0 bases and J 5 bases, with 6 bases left between them. The CDR3 runs to 13 residues. The germline V gene encodes CDR1 SGHTA and CDR2 FQGNSA. The CDR3 protein is CASSLAQEDTQYF. The CDR3, as DNA: TGTGCCAGCAGCTTAGCCCAGGAAGATACGCAGTATTTT.

The rearrangement joins TRBV2 to TRBJ2-2; D remains ambiguous. The V end was cut by 0 bases, the J end by 7 bases, with 6 bases between. This CDR3 spans 13 amino acids. Per the germline V gene, CDR1 is SNHLY and CDR2 is FYNNEI. The CDR3 coding sequence is TGTGCCAGCAGTGAAGCGGCTGGCGGGGAGCTGTTTTTT. This gives the protein CASSEAAGGELFF.

There are a few counts of this clonotype. The chain combines TRBV4-3 with TRBJ1-5, with D possibly matching TRBD1 (5 bases). Germline V gene lookup returns CDR1 LGHNA and CDR2 YSLEER. V was trimmed by 0 bases and J by 0 bases, leaving 12 bases between them. The CDR3 is 17 amino acids. The CDR3 nucleotides read TGCGCCAGCAGCCAAGACGTGACAGCTTATAGCAATCAGCCCCAGCATTTT. Translating it yields CASSQDVTAYSNQPQHF.

This clonotype was counted between two and nine times. The chain is built from TRBV11-1 and TRBJ2-3; D possibly corresponds to TRBD2 (6 bases). Germline-derived CDR1 and CDR2 are SGHAT and FQDESV (reference sequence). CDR3 size: 15 residues. The germline V and J ends were trimmed by 1 base and 3 bases, with 11 bases remaining between them. CDR3 sequence reads: CASSLESGRTDTQYF. The CDR3 DNA sequence: TGTGCCAGCAGCTTAGAGTCCGGGAGAACAGATACGCAGTATTTT.

This sequence joins TRBV5-6 and TRBJ2-3, with D possibly called TRBD1 or TRBD2 (6 bases each). Germline assignment: CDR1 SGHDT and CDR2 YYEEEE. V was trimmed by 1 base and J by 5 bases, leaving 11 bases between them. CDR3 length: 14 residues. The CDR3 sequence: CASSLRGPRDTQYF. In DNA form, the CDR3 reads TGTGCCAGCAGCTTGCGGGGGCCGCGAGATACGCAGTATTTT.

The chain combines TRBV20-1 with TRBJ1-4, with D perhaps matching TRBD1 (5 bases). The CDR3 covers 14 residues. The germline V and J ends were trimmed by 3 bases and 4 bases, with 12 bases remaining between them. Germline CDR1 reads DFQATT; CDR2 reads SNEGSKA (reference sequence). The CDR3 spells CSARTGTVNEKLFF. The CDR3 DNA sequence: TGCAGTGCTAGGACCGGGACGGTTAATGAAAAACTGTTTTTT.

The chain has TRBV7-3 and TRBJ2-3, with 7 bases aligning to TRBD2. In germline, CDR1 is SGHTA, CDR2 FQGTGA. Losses at the gene ends were 5 bases for V and 6 bases for J; bases not matched to a gene: 11. CDR3 size: 15 residues. CDR3 sequence: CASSHGTGGWDTQYF. CDR3 in DNA: TGTGCCAGCAGCCACGGGACGGGGGGATGGGATACGCAGTATTTT.